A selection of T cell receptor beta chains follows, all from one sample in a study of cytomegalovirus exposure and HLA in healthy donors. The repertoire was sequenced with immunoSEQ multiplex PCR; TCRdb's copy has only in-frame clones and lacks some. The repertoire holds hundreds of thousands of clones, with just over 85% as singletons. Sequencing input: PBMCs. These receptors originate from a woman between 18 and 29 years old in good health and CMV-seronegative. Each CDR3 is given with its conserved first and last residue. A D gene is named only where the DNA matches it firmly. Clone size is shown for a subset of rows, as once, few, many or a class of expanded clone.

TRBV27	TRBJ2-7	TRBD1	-	TGTGCCAGCAGTTCATACGGGACAGTCGACCCCTACGAGCAGTACTTC	CASSSYGTVDPYEQYF
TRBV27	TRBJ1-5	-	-	TGTGCCAGCAGTTTATGGGCCCCAGATAGCAATCAGCCCCAGCATTTT	CASSLWAPDSNQPQHF
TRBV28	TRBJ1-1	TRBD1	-	TGTGCCAGCAGTTTTATGGGGACAGGGGGCAGGGGCACTGAAGCTTTCTTT	CASSFMGTGGRGTEAFF
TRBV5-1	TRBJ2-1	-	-	TGCGCCAGCAGCTTGACCCCTTACGGTGAGCAGTTCTTC	CASSLTPYGEQFF
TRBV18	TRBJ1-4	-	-	TGTGCCAGCTCACGGGGACAAAATGAAAAACTGTTTTTT	CASSRGQNEKLFF
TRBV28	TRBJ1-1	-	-	TGTGCCAGCAGTGATATCAAGACAGCGAACACTGAAGCTTTCTTT	CASSDIKTANTEAFF
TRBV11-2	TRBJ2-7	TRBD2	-	TGTGCCAGCAGCTTACTGCGGGAGAACCTCTACGAGCAGTACTTC	CASSLLRENLYEQYF
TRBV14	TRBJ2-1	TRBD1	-	TGTGCCAGCGCCAGCTGGGACAGCTCCTACAATGAGCAGTTCTTC	CASASWDSSYNEQFF
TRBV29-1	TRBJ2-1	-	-	TGCAGCGTTGGAGGGTACATAGAGCAGTTCTTC	CSVGGYIEQFF
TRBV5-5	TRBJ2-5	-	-	TGTGCCAGCAGCTTGGTCAGGCACTCCCAAGAGACCCAGTACTTC	CASSLVRHSQETQYF
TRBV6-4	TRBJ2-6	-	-	TGTGCCAGCAGTGACGAGGAGTCTGGGGCCAACGTCCTGACTTTC	CASSDEESGANVLTF
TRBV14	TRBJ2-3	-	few	TGTGCCAGCAGCCAGACTAGAAGCACAGATACGCAGTATTTT	CASSQTRSTDTQYF
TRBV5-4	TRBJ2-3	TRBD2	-	TGTGCCAGCAGCTTGACTAGCGGAGCTAGCACAGATACGCAGTATTTT	CASSLTSGASTDTQYF
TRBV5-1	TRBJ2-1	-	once	TGCGCCAGCAGCCCCGTGAGGAGTAACAATGAGCAGTTCTTC	CASSPVRSNNEQFF
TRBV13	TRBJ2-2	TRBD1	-	TGTGCCAGCAGCGCGGACAGGGAAGGTGACACCGGGGAGCTGTTTTTT	CASSADREGDTGELFF
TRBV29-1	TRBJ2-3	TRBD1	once	TGCAGCGTTGAAAAGGACAGGGCTAGCACAGATACGCAGTATTTT	CSVEKDRASTDTQYF
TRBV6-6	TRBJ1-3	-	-	TGTGCCAGTTTGGGGGCTCACTCTGGAAACACCATATATTTT	CASLGAHSGNTIYF
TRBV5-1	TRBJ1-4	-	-	TGCGCCAGCAGCTTTGAAGGGAGGGAGGAAAAACTGTTTTTT	CASSFEGREEKLFF
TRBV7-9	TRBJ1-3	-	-	TGTGCCAGCAGCTTAGCGCAGGGCCGCTCTGGAAACACCATATATTTT	CASSLAQGRSGNTIYF
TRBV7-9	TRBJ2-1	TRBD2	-	TGTGCCAGCAGCTTAGGAGCTCGCGGGGGGGCCTACAATGAGCAGTTCTTC	CASSLGARGGAYNEQFF
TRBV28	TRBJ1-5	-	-	TGTGCCAGCAGTTCTCCGTCAGATCAGCCCCAGCATTTT	CASSSPSDQPQHF
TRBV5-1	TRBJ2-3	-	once	TGCGCCAGCAGCAGTTACCGGGAAGGAACAGATACGCAGTATTTT	CASSSYREGTDTQYF
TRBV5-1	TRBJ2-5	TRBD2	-	TGCGCCAGCACAAGCGGGGGGTTTGAGACCCAGTACTTC	CASTSGGFETQYF
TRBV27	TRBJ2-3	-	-	TGTGCCAGCAGTTTATCCCAGCGGAGGACCACAGATACGCAGTATTTT	CASSLSQRRTTDTQYF
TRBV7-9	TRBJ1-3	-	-	TGTGCCAGCAGCTTAGTTCTATCTGGAAACACCATATATTTT	CASSLVLSGNTIYF
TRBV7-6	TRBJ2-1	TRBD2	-	TGTGCCAGCAGTGAAGCGGGGGTCTCCTACAATGAGCAGTTCTTC	CASSEAGVSYNEQFF
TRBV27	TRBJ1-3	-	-	TGTGCCAGCAGTCAGGGGTCGGGGTCTGGAAACACCATATATTTT	CASSQGSGSGNTIYF